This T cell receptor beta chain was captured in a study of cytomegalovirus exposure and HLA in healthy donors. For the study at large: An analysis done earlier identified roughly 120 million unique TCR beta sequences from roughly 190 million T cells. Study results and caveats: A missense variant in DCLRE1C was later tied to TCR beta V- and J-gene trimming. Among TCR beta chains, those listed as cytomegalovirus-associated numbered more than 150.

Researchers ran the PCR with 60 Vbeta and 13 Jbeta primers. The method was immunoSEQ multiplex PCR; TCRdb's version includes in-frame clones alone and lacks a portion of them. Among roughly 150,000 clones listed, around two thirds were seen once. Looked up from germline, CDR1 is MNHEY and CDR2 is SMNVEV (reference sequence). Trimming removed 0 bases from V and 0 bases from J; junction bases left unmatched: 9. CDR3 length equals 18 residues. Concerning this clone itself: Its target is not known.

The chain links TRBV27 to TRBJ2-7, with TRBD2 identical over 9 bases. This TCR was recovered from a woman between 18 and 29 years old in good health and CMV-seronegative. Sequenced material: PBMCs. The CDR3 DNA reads TGTGCCAGCAGTTTATCTTTTCCAGCGGGGGGTCTCTCCTACGAGCAGTACTTC. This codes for CASSLSFPAGGLSYEQYF.